The rows below give T cell receptor beta chains drawn from one sample of a study of identical twins. Each CDR3 protein gets one entry after TCRdb re-called the 5' RACE reads with MiXCR. The sample comprises hundreds of thousands of distinct CDR3 sequences, 18% of which are singletons, and around 13% rests with the top ten. The data also belong to a second study, concerning T cells expressing NK-cell markers.

The sample consisted of PBMCs. Receptor source: a woman under 30 in good health. Each CDR3 is given with its conserved first and last residue. The D gene is left open where the match is weak. Clone size is stated in some rows and not others, as once, few, many or a class when expanded.

V,size,D,J,CDR3,DNA
TRBV27,few,.,TRBJ2-7,CASSSLTTTYEQYF,TGTGCCAGCAGTTCGTTAACGACCACCTACGAGCAGTACTTC
TRBV7-9,.,TRBD1,TRBJ2-7,CASSSHAFGTGPYEQYF,TGTGCCAGCAGCTCTCATGCATTTGGGACAGGGCCCTACGAGCAGTACTTC
TRBV25-1,few,TRBD1,TRBJ1-1,CASSEYYGTGQNTEAFF,TGTGCCAGCAGTGAATATTATGGGACAGGGCAGAACACTGAAGCTTTCTTT
TRBV14,.,.,TRBJ2-3,CASSQEGIITDTQYF,TGTGCCAGCAGCCAGGAGGGTATCATCACAGATACGCAGTATTTT
TRBV5-1,.,.,TRBJ2-1,CASSRTRIYEQFF,TGCGCCAGCAGCCGTACTAGGATTTATGAGCAGTTCTTC
TRBV6-6,.,.,TRBJ2-1,CASSFRGQWQFF,TGTGCCAGCAGTTTCAGGGGTCAGTGGCAGTTCTTC
TRBV5-5,few,TRBD2,TRBJ2-1,CASTLGSGGYNEQFF,TGTGCCAGCACCTTAGGGAGCGGGGGTTACAATGAGCAGTTCTTC
TRBV5-1,few,.,TRBJ2-1,CASSLSFDNEQFF,TGCGCCAGCAGCTTGTCTTTTGACAATGAGCAGTTCTTC
TRBV6-4,.,TRBD1,TRBJ2-2,CASSGGRDTGELFF,TGTGCCAGTTCAGGGGGAAGGGACACCGGGGAGCTGTTTTTT
TRBV5-1,.,.,TRBJ1-2,CASSGTVGYTF,TGCGCCAGCAGCGGGACCGTAGGCTACACCTTC
TRBV7-2,few,.,TRBJ1-1,CASSLGWTGNEAFF,TGTGCCAGCAGCTTAGGATGGACGGGGAACGAAGCTTTCTTT
TRBV7-9,.,.,TRBJ2-7,CASSSPPPYEQYF,TGTGCCAGCAGCTCTCCCCCTCCCTACGAGCAGTACTTC
TRBV7-2,.,.,TRBJ1-2,CASSPFTGPGRGYTF,TGTGCCAGCAGCCCCTTTACCGGGCCCGGGAGAGGCTACACCTTC
TRBV12-3/TRBV12-4,many,TRBD1,TRBJ1-1,CASSSERGQAEAFF,TGTGCCAGCAGTTCCGAGAGGGGGCAGGCTGAAGCTTTCTTT
TRBV6-1,few,.,TRBJ2-3,CASRHLPGVDETDTQYF,TGTGCCAGCAGACATCTTCCGGGAGTGGATGAAACAGATACGCAGTATTTT
TRBV12-3/TRBV12-4,.,TRBD1,TRBJ2-5,CASSFSQGRGETQYF,TGTGCCAGCAGTTTCTCACAGGGGCGAGGGGAGACCCAGTACTTC
TRBV7-9,few,.,TRBJ1-1,CASSLVYSELNTEAFF,TGTGCCAGCAGCTTAGTGTACAGCGAACTGAACACTGAAGCTTTCTTT
TRBV11-2,few,.,TRBJ1-4,CASSLRITGFEKLFF,TGTGCCAGCAGCTTAAGAATTACAGGATTCGAAAAACTGTTTTTT
TRBV15,.,.,TRBJ2-1,CATSRVSGRGLSSYNEQFF,TGTGCCACCAGCAGAGTTAGCGGACGTGGTCTGAGCTCCTACAATGAGCAGTTCTTC
TRBV20-1,.,TRBD1,TRBJ2-5,CSARTRDSKQTQYF,TGCAGTGCTAGGACCCGGGACAGTAAACAGACCCAGTACTTC
TRBV12-3/TRBV12-4,.,.,TRBJ2-7,CASSSVLLSGEQYF,TGTGCCAGCAGTTCTGTTTTGCTGTCGGGAGAGCAGTACTTC
TRBV6-1,.,.,TRBJ1-3,CASKTTGKINTIYF,TGTGCCAGCAAAACAACAGGGAAGATAAACACCATATATTTT
TRBV7-8,.,.,TRBJ1-3,CASSLQGSIYF,TGTGCCAGCAGCCTTCAGGGCTCCATATATTTT
TRBV6-2/TRBV6-3,many,.,TRBJ2-1,CASSSSVTYNEQFF,TGTGCCAGCAGTTCTAGCGTTACCTACAATGAGCAGTTCTTC
TRBV5-1,few,.,TRBJ2-3,CASSADRGDTQYF,TGCGCCAGCAGCGCAGACCGGGGAGATACGCAGTATTTT
TRBV12-3/TRBV12-4,few,.,TRBJ2-3,CASMQAVTDTQYF,TGTGCCAGCATGCAAGCGGTCACAGATACGCAGTATTTT
TRBV11-2,.,.,TRBJ2-5,CASSLLSGLQETQYF,TGTGCCAGCAGCTTACTGAGCGGATTACAAGAGACCCAGTACTTC
TRBV6-1,many,TRBD2,TRBJ2-1,CASRTTGTSGIKRRVMQFF,TGTGCCAGCAGAACTACCGGGACTAGCGGGATAAAGAGACGAGTTATGCAGTTCTTC
TRBV7-9,few,.,TRBJ2-5,CASSDPRDPRGETQYF,TGTGCCAGCAGCGATCCAAGGGACCCCCGAGGGGAGACCCAGTACTTC
TRBV18,.,.,TRBJ1-2,CASSPQGGYTF,TGTGCCAGCTCACCACAGGGGGGCTACACCTTC
TRBV7-9,.,TRBD2,TRBJ2-5,CASSQLAGLRETQYF,TGTGCCAGCAGCCAACTAGCGGGGTTGAGAGAGACCCAGTACTTC
TRBV6-1,few,TRBD1,TRBJ1-1,CASKTRGRDTEAFF,TGTGCCAGCAAAACCAGGGGGAGAGACACTGAAGCTTTCTTT
TRBV2,many,TRBD2,TRBJ2-4,CASSERGGRGNIQYF,TGTGCCAGCAGTGAGCGGGGGGGCCGTGGGAACATTCAGTACTTC
TRBV5-5,.,TRBD2,TRBJ2-1,CASSLLDSRGRNEQFF,TGTGCCAGCAGCTTGTTGGACTCCCGCGGGAGGAATGAGCAGTTCTTC
TRBV29-1,.,TRBD1,TRBJ2-7,CSVRRGPYEQYF,TGCAGCGTCCGCAGGGGGCCCTACGAGCAGTACTTC
TRBV20-1,few,TRBD1,TRBJ1-6,CSARSSDRGHSPLHF,TGCAGTGCCAGATCCTCGGACAGGGGACATTCACCCCTCCACTTT
TRBV7-7,.,.,TRBJ2-2,CASSLDGSGSTGELFF,TGTGCCAGCAGCTTAGACGGGAGCGGGTCCACCGGGGAGCTGTTTTTT
TRBV12-3/TRBV12-4,few,.,TRBJ2-3,CASSNPGLENTDTQYF,TGTGCCAGCAGTAACCCCGGACTTGAGAACACAGATACGCAGTATTTT
TRBV5-6,few,.,TRBJ1-5,CASSLRQEVQPQHF,TGTGCCAGCAGCTTGAGGCAGGAGGTTCAGCCCCAGCATTTT
TRBV6-1,few,TRBD2,TRBJ2-7,CASSRVGQRDAYEQYF,TGTGCCAGCAGTCGGGTCGGGCAGCGGGACGCCTACGAGCAGTACTTC
TRBV12-3/TRBV12-4,many,.,TRBJ2-3,CASSLWDTQYF,TGTGCCAGCAGTTTATGGGATACGCAGTATTTT
TRBV20-1,many,.,TRBJ1-5,CTAVEGRTVNQPQHF,TGCACTGCGGTCGAAGGTAGGACCGTCAATCAGCCCCAGCATTTT
TRBV20-1,few,.,TRBJ1-4,CSARGAATNEKLFF,TGCAGTGCGAGGGGGGCAGCCACTAATGAAAAACTGTTTTTT
TRBV20-1,few,TRBD1,TRBJ2-3,CSARDPNRGRTDTQYF,TGCAGTGCTAGAGATCCAAACAGGGGACGAACAGATACGCAGTATTTT
TRBV7-9,few,.,TRBJ2-1,CASSLGTRLFF,TGTGCCAGCAGCTTAGGAACGAGACTGTTCTTC
TRBV27,few,TRBD2,TRBJ2-7,CASRIGGFSQYEQYF,TGTGCCAGCAGAATCGGGGGGTTCTCACAATACGAGCAGTACTTC
TRBV6-1,once,.,TRBJ2-5,CASSPRWQLETQYF,TGTGCCAGCAGCCCGCGATGGCAGTTAGAGACCCAGTACTTC
TRBV12-3/TRBV12-4,.,TRBD2,TRBJ2-1,CASSLGPGLAGGGLYNEQFF,TGTGCCAGCAGTTTGGGGCCGGGACTAGCGGGGGGGGGCCTCTACAATGAGCAGTTCTTC
TRBV20-1,few,.,TRBJ2-7,CSAPMAGSSYEQYF,TGCAGTGCTCCGATGGCAGGGAGCTCCTACGAGCAGTACTTC